This T cell receptor (beta chain) was sequenced for a study of cytomegalovirus exposure and HLA in healthy donors (TCRdb year 2017). In the study overall: According to an earlier analysis of several hundred of the donors, about 179 million T cells yielded 90 million to 140 million unique TCR beta sequences and 276 Gb of sequence data. An early release covering around 630 HLA-typed donors comprised approximately 290 gigabases of sequencing data and 65 million to 100 million unique TCR sequences. Of the 300 to 400 genotyped donors, around 81% fell in the genetic ancestry cluster associated with self-reported Caucasian donors. The study aimed to test whether signatures of past pathogen exposure could be identified by cataloging public T cell receptors. The study profiled the T cell repertoires of 500 to 800 subjects by immunosequencing and related them to cytomegalovirus serostatus. A separate validation cohort of approximately 130 different subjects was used in addition to the roughly 670-subject first cohort. To predict cytomegalovirus infection status, the study combined high-throughput TCR immunosequencing, statistical association of individual TCRs with disease status, and machine learning. A later analysis re-analyzed previously published TCR beta repertoires from 550 to 700 donors and added high-resolution HLA genotyping to study TCR occurrence patterns. Rather than drawing on any new phenotypic data, the later analysis identified candidate immune exposures from TCR beta sequences and the way those sequences occurred across donors. In an earlier analysis of roughly 600 of the donors, high-throughput TCR beta sequencing was used to judge whether each TCR beta V gene segment behaved as functional or pseudogenic. Alongside the repertoire data, information on donor age, sex, ethnicity and CMV serostatus was compiled. In a later genetic analysis, genome-wide SNP genotypes for 398 of the 666 donors were used, and that subset was treated as a discovery cohort. All discovery cohort repertoires had been generated using a single sequencing platform. Class I and class II HLA loci were covered by the typing at four-digit resolution. Typing coverage varied by locus: 629-630 donors for A, B, C, DRB1 and DQB1; some 520 for DQA1; around 610 for DPA1; roughly 450 for DPB1. A handful of DR-DQ haplotypes were handled as single units for association and clustering because linkage in the cohort was strong. Among some 410 genotyped donors of the cohort, an average of approximately 250,000 unique TCR beta nucleotide sequences were sequenced per donor, about a sixth of them non-productive. Beyond this particular receptor, the publication reports: In a later analysis, most CMV-associated TCR beta chains were found to appear HLA-restricted, with HLA associations seemingly driven largely by CMV exposure. For the cohort, immune exposure information was limited to CMV serostatus. At a false discovery rate of 0.05, a later analysis linked about 16,000 TCR beta sequences to specific HLA alleles. When HLA alleles, especially DR and DQ, strongly co-occurred, attributing TCR associations to individual alleles was difficult. According to a later analysis, TCR association rates differed among HLA loci, with DRB1 alleles showing the most associated TCRs and HLA-C alleles showing the fewest. The classifier was reported to diagnose cytomegalovirus status with high specificity and sensitivity in both the original and validation cohorts. The authors suggested that the approach could potentially be generalized to other disease states and immunological phenotypes. Compared with equally common non-associated chains, HLA-associated TCR beta chains in a later analysis were more clonally expanded and had lower generation probabilities. The cohort was sequenced for TCR beta chains only, and without alpha or paired-chain data the features that could be detected were limited. In a later analysis, several top co-occurrence clusters were reported to appear linked to parvovirus B19, influenza, CMV and Epstein-Barr virus. The study gave a list of about 170 TCR beta chains associated with cytomegalovirus. A few of the identified cytomegalovirus-associated TCR beta chains were confirmed in vitro to be specific for cytomegalovirus antigens. An earlier analysis of around 600 of the donors showed that most TCR beta V segments appeared in productive rearrangements either about 87% or about 30% of the time, which broadly matched IMGT annotations. Linkage disequilibrium might explain the correlated functional status among segregating V segments, but an unknown experimental factor could not be ruled out. According to a later genetic analysis, donors in an Asian-associated ancestry cluster had fewer N-insertions in productive TCRs than the approximately 690-donor mean. About 17 rarely observed V segments, including chromosome 9 orphons, were excluded from the earlier analysis of a few hundred of the donors because counts were too low. Presence/absence analyses assumed roughly uniform sequencing depth across donors, an assumption that may not hold. Most TCR sequences were observed very rarely across donors, whereas some public TCRs were present in many individuals. Because HLA typing was missing for some donors at each locus, association tests included only the typed subset. A later genetic analysis associated a missense DCLRE1C variant with V-gene and J-gene trimming of TCR beta chains, and an independent cohort replicated the association. A further reported finding was that TCR beta sequences accurately predicted the HLA-A and HLA-B alleles for most subjects in the first cohort. A group of highly shared sequence variants was considered likely to be a technical artifact of the sequencing pipeline. Some IMGT-functional V segments, including TRBV6-2 and TRBV6-3, could not be told apart with the 87-base-pair reads, so those segments were excluded.

Receptor amplification or capture employed the immunoSEQ multiplex PCR assay. For the multiplex PCR, a mixture combining 60 forward primers for TCR Vbeta segments and 13 reverse primers for TCR Jbeta segments was used. The CDR3 region of rearranged TCR beta genes was amplified from genomic DNA by a multiplex PCR assay. Amplified TCR beta libraries were sequenced as 87-base-pair reads on the Illumina HiSeq System. As for the authors' bioinformatics: A later analysis counted tens of millions of unique TCR beta chains across the 700 or so repertoires, and around 9.9 million of these chains were shared by at least two donors. A nearest-neighbor algorithm error-corrected the raw reads and collapsed the reads into unique sequences, merging closely related sequences to remove PCR and sequencing errors. Alignment of CDR3 sequences to IMGT reference sequences was used to assign V, D and J gene segments. For a sequence to be retained, at least a six-nucleotide match to both a V gene segment and a J gene segment was required. Rearrangements were classified as productive when the CDR3 lacked stop codons and remained in frame with V and J, and all other rearrangements were classified as non-productive. CDR3 was defined by IMGT convention, running from the second conserved V-encoded cysteine to the conserved J-encoded phenylalanine. Sequences without an unambiguous match to a single V gene segment were excluded from the earlier analysis of approximately 600 of the donors. An earlier analysis of 500 to 700 of the donors classified V segments as functional when productive rearrangements were above 56.7% and as segregating when the standard deviation between donors was above 5%. To diagnose cytomegalovirus status from the catalog of TCR beta chain sequences, a statistical classification framework was built. V and J gene assignment, in a later analysis, came from comparing TCR nucleotide sequences with IMGT/GENE-DB human TR gene sequences. Using the TCRdist pipeline, a later analysis assigned CDR3 sequences along with most-parsimonious VDJ recombination scenarios. In a later analysis, each TCR beta chain was defined by its CDR3 amino acid sequence together with its V-gene family, and reads lacking a unique V-gene family were excluded. A later analysis removed 550 to 700 highly shared, low-generation-probability nucleotide sequences to deal with suspected cross-contamination and a sequencing artifact. For each public chain, a later analysis derived a clonal expansion index from normalized ranks of inferred template counts within each repertoire. In a later analysis, generation probabilities were computed with a VDJ recombination model fitted to out-of-frame rearrangements, and the resulting probabilities were checked against IGoR. In a later analysis, hypergeometric tests were used to score TCR-TCR, TCR-HLA and TCR-CMV co-occurrence, with a repertoire-size bias correction applied to TCR pairs. In a later analysis, false discovery rates were estimated by permuting HLA or CMV assignments 20 times. In a later analysis, co-occurring TCRs were grouped using DBSCAN, with TCRdist sequence similarity added in when clustering inside HLA-allele-positive subsets. Repertoires with fewer than 30,000 or more than 120,000 public chains, plus five repertoires with anomalous nucleotide sharing, were excluded from co-occurrence clustering. In TCRdb, the immuneACCESS table is reduced to in-frame sequences with V and J assigned. These tables do not hold every clone; where another copy was compared, an unresolved V gene accounts for under half, and the others remain unexplained. V, J and clone size are those of that table, while D and trimming were read from the DNA. Within this sample are around 130,000 clones, with roughly 84% of them counted one time only. The ten largest clones add up to 1% to 1.5% of the sample.

In total, around 600 healthy bone marrow donors made up the cohort. Cohort members were all nominally healthy when sampled, although unrecorded immune exposures were likely present. The donor was CMV seronegative and belonged to the group of 352 seronegative cohort members. A peripheral blood sample was collected from each donor, and TCR beta sequencing was performed on peripheral blood mononuclear cells. The Qiagen DNeasy Blood Extraction Kit was used to extract genomic DNA from the blood cell samples. From cysteine to phenylalanine, the CDR3 is 14 amino acids long. The kept DNA is CDR3 alone, 42 bases in frame from the first base. For CDR1 and CDR2, the germline V gene lists MDHEN and SYDVKM. V was cut back by 3 bases and J by 7 bases, leaving a gap of 12 bases between them. About this clone: It lacks a known antigen. No much larger clone exists at a distance of one base, and base qualities are not known.

The sequencing input was PBMCs. The chain is assembled from TRBV28 and TRBJ1-4; perhaps TRBD1 is the D gene, with 5 bases matching. The sequence was collected from a girl under 10 years old in good health and CMV-seronegative. This receptor has the CDR3 CASSLVGGGEKLFF. In nucleotide form, the sequence is TGTGCCAGCAGTTTGGTCGGGGGAGGTGAAAAACTGTTTTTT.